The clone carrying this TCR beta chain has ten or more counts. What it recognizes is unknown. The data were taken from a study of CD8 T cells in ankylosing spondylitis. The study, taken as a whole, reports: Reports say disease-linked clones showed up significantly more in matched ankylosing spondylitis synovial fluid. What appeared characteristic of ankylosing spondylitis blood was a TCR beta motif of about eight highly homologous variants. Previous work reported some of these motif variants in the synovial fluid and blood of reactive arthritis.

The CDR3 contains 12 residues. V was shortened by 3 bases and J by 5 bases, with 8 bases between the two germline ends. Germline V gives CDR1 SEHNR, CDR2 FQNEAQ (reference sequence). Molecular-barcoded quantitative 5'-RACE produced these TCR beta libraries. TCRdb reprocessed the 5' RACE reads via MiXCR and lists one record per CDR3 protein. Here the sample spans over 600,000 distinct CDR3 sequences, roughly 19% being singletons. Specimen: blood, either unsorted or a sorted T cell fraction (not recorded which). The chain uses TRBV7-9 and TRBJ2-7, with a weak D call TRBD2 (5 bases). The TCR comes from a male donor with ankylosing spondylitis. The CDR3 reads CASSFEGNEQYF. The CDR3 DNA is TGTGCCAGCAGCTTTGAGGGAAACGAGCAGTACTTC.